A selection of T cell receptor beta chains follows, all from one sample in a study of blood T cell repertoires in COVID-19. Profiled with immunoSEQ multiplex PCR; TCRdb holds only in-frame clones, not every one. There are over 120,000 clones in the sample; approximately 83% occur only once, and around 3% lies in the top ten. Material for sequencing was peripheral blood. The origin of the receptors is a woman aged 80 or older with acute or convalescent COVID-19. Both conserved end residues are trimmed from each CDR3. Not all rows give a size; the values are once, few, many and, for expanded clones, a class.

.,TRBV20-1,TRBJ2-7,SASDLRDNYEQY
.,TRBV25-1,TRBJ1-3,ASSPLTSGNTIY
.,TRBV19,TRBJ1-6,ASSKVTGPGRALH
.,TRBV9,TRBJ1-4,ASSGPNEKLF
.,TRBV20-1,TRBJ1-5,SASLRGSVGQPQH
.,TRBV27,TRBJ1-4,ASRKFEANEKLF
.,TRBV5-1,TRBJ1-2,ASSTGTVGVKNGYT
.,TRBV9,TRBJ2-1,ASSDSGGSYYNEQF
.,TRBV4-1,TRBJ2-3,ASSLAARDSHLDTQY
.,TRBV15,TRBJ2-5,ATSRGDRGGVETQY
.,TRBV6-5,TRBJ2-1,ASSLMGQAYNEQF
.,TRBV27,TRBJ1-1,ASRPLLTLNTEAF
.,TRBV7-8,TRBJ2-2,ASSLARFPGQGRNTGELF
once,TRBV19,TRBJ1-3,ASIRDRAHSGNTIY
.,TRBV7-6,TRBJ1-3,ASSLSNPPGNTIY
.,TRBV6-5,TRBJ2-1,ASSPPGPHNEQF
.,TRBV28,TRBJ2-7,ASTRTANSYEQY
.,TRBV30,TRBJ1-1,ARGRQGAGEAF
.,TRBV10-3,TRBJ2-5,AISEPSIETQY
.,TRBV9,TRBJ1-6,ASSVYDRSSPLH
.,TRBV7-2,TRBJ1-3,ASSLGQGVGNTIY
.,TRBV6-6,TRBJ2-5,ASQSTGSGETQY
.,TRBV30,TRBJ1-1,AWIWTANTEAF
.,TRBV27,TRBJ2-1,ASFRAGEQF